This T cell receptor beta chain was found in a study of persistence of HIV-infected CD4 T cells. Per germline, CDR1 LNHDA and CDR2 SQIVND (reference sequence). This CDR3 is built from 15 residues. V lost 5 bases, J lost 4 bases, and 7 bases stayed unmatched. Turning to this clone: Its antigen is undetermined.

The immunoSEQ assay was version 4, run in survey mode. Clones were read by immunoSEQ multiplex PCR, and TCRdb kept only the in-frame ones, dropping some. This sample has 24,000 or so clones, with approximately 79% found just once. Cells were stimulated with overlapping HIV-1 Gag 15-mer peptides. Sorting of responding CD4+ T cells relied on upregulated CD40 ligand together with CD69. The specimen comprised CD4+ T cells sorted from PBMCs after approximately 20-hour stimulation, sampled from a patient who received antiretroviral therapy. This sequence joins TRBV19 and TRBJ2-3; 9 positions agree with TRBD1. This TCR was sampled from an adult man with HIV who was CMV-seropositive. CDR3 coding DNA: TGTGCCAGTAGTCGGGGGACAGGGTTTTCAGATACGCAGTATTTT. It yields the protein CASSRGTGFSDTQYF.